Listed here are 23 T cell receptor beta chains from one sample, sequenced in a study of cytomegalovirus exposure and HLA in healthy donors (TCRdb year 2017). The library was obtained by the immunoSEQ multiplex PCR assay. For the multiplex PCR, a mixture combining 60 forward primers for TCR Vbeta segments and 13 reverse primers for TCR Jbeta segments was used. The table was pulled from immuneACCESS by TCRdb, which kept in-frame rearrangements only. Such tables lose some clones; where checked, under half of the loss comes from unresolved V genes, and the rest has no known cause. For this sample the table gives fewer than 250,000 clones, of which around four fifths were detected only once. Under 2% of the sample is taken by the ten largest. Material for sequencing was PBMCs. The receptor source for this set is a man in his forties in good health and CMV-seropositive.

The chain is built from TRBV6-5 and TRBJ2-7, with 7 bases lining up with TRBD1. The junction had 7 bases not matched to a gene; V was cut back by 0 bases and J by 2 bases. CDR1 is MNHEY, CDR2 SVGAGI, per germline. There are 16 residues in the CDR3. CDR3 sequence: CASSYSRTGVAYEQYF. In nucleotides, the CDR3 is TGTGCCAGCAGTTACTCGAGAACAGGGGTAGCCTACGAGCAGTACTTC.

The V and J genes are TRBV19 and TRBJ2-1, with 8 bases fitting TRBD2. Germline CDR1 and CDR2: LNHDA and SQIVND (reference sequence). V was pared by 3 bases and J by 12 bases, with 4 bases of the junction left unmatched. This CDR3 spans 12 amino acids. This CDR3 is CASSMVSGGQFF. CDR3 bases: TGTGCCAGTAGTATGGTGAGCGGGGGGCAGTTCTTC.

This clone occurred once. The gene calls are TRBV27 and TRBJ2-1, with TRBD1 identical over 7 bases. The CDR3 sequence is 16 residues long. Losses at the gene ends were 5 bases for V and 7 bases for J; bases not matched to a gene: 14. Germline-derived CDR1 and CDR2 are MNHEY and SMNVEV (reference sequence). The CDR3 is CASSGFDRAPANEQFF. The CDR3 nucleotides read TGTGCCAGCAGTGGGTTTGACAGGGCGCCTGCAAATGAGCAGTTCTTC.

The rearrangement links TRBV5-4 to TRBJ1-2; 10 bases agree with TRBD1. The CDR3 totals 16 residues. Germline V CDR1 and CDR2: SGHNT, YYREEE (reference sequence). J was trimmed by 4 bases and V by 2 bases; bases with no gene match: 8. CDR3 DNA: TGTGCCAGCAGCTTCCCCGGGACAGGGGCGCTCTATGGCTACACCTTC. Its translation: CASSFPGTGALYGYTF.

CDR3 in amino acids: CAWGPPGITEAFF. CDR3 DNA sequence: TGTGCCTGGGGCCCCCCCGGGATCACTGAAGCTTTCTTT. This rearrangement joins TRBV30 to TRBJ1-1; D unresolved. CDR1 GTSNPN and CDR2 SVGIG come from the germline V gene (reference sequence). This CDR3 spans 13 amino acids. V was shortened by 5 bases and J by 4 bases, with 14 bases between the two germline ends.

J is TRBJ2-5 and V is TRBV4-2; TRBD2 might be the D (5 bases). The CDR3 length is 15 residues. Trimming removed 4 bases from V and 4 bases from J, with 16 bases in between. CDR1 is LGHNA and CDR2 is YNFKEQ in the germline V gene. The CDR3 loop is CASSPSTREIETQYF. For the CDR3, the DNA is TGTGCCAGCAGCCCCTCTACTAGGGAGATAGAGACCCAGTACTTC.

V gene TRBV5-1 combines with J gene TRBJ1-4; D is unresolved. V shed 2 bases and J shed 7 bases, with 12 bases lying between them. Germline loops: CDR1 SGHRS, CDR2 YFSETQ. This CDR3 region has 14 residues. The CDR3 DNA is TGCGCCAGCAGCTTAACGGGGTCAGCTGAAAAACTGTTTTTT. Protein product: CASSLTGSAEKLFF.

The chain has TRBV11-2 and TRBJ2-2; TRBD2 aligns across 9 bases. The V segment lost 3 bases and the J segment 6 bases; nucleotides outside the gene matches: 5. Per the germline V gene, CDR1 is SGHAT and CDR2 is FQNNGV. The CDR3 length is 15 residues. The CDR3 coding sequence is TGTGCCAGCAGCTTTAGCGGGAGTCTCCCCGGGGAGCTGTTTTTT. Translating it yields CASSFSGSLPGELFF.

The CDR3 here is CASSSLGGNYNEQFF. The DNA for the CDR3 is TGTGCCAGCAGTTCCCTGGGCGGGAACTACAATGAGCAGTTCTTC. The chain has TRBV28 and TRBJ2-1, with a possible D match to TRBD2 (6 bases). Per the germline V gene, CDR1 is MDHEN and CDR2 is SYDVKM. The CDR3 covers 15 residues. The V and J ends lost 4 bases and 3 bases respectively, with 13 bases between them.

On this clone itself: Different DNA sequences within this sample yield the same CDR3. The chain carries TRBV5-1 and TRBJ2-3, with D perhaps matching TRBD2 (6 bases). V gave up 3 bases and J gave up 6 bases, with 20 bases separating them. This CDR3 comprises 16 residues. Germline values: CDR1 SGHRS, CDR2 YFSETQ. CDR3 in amino acids: CASSSWRGGLTDTQYF. CDR3 coding DNA: TGCGCCAGCAGCTCGTGGCGGGGAGGTCTCACGGATACGCAGTATTTT.

CDR3 sequence: CASSAGTSGRSAKNIQYF. CDR3 sequence (DNA): TGTGCCAGCAGCGCCGGAACTAGCGGGAGGAGCGCCAAAAACATTCAGTACTTC. The rearrangement links TRBV5-4 to TRBJ2-4; TRBD2 matches at 12 bases. J was trimmed by 1 base and V by 4 bases; bases with no gene match: 9. This CDR3 spans 18 amino acids. The germline gives CDR1 SGHNT, CDR2 YYREEE (reference sequence).

The chain carries TRBV18 and TRBJ2-7, with 9 bases fitting TRBD2. The CDR3 has 15 residues. CDR1 is KGHSH, CDR2 LQKENI, per germline. Trimming took 6 bases from V and 2 from J; bases not matched to a gene: 8. The CDR3, as DNA: TGTGCCAGCTCCCCAACAGCGGGAGGCCCCTACGAGCAGTACTTC. It is translated as CASSPTAGGPYEQYF. Based on the CDR3 plus reference TRBV18 and TRBJ2-7, the full variable domain is NAGVMQNPRHLVRRRGQEARLRCSPMKGHSHVYWYRQLPEEGLKFMVYLQKENIIDESGMPKERFSAEFPKEGPSILRIQQVVRGDSAAYFCASSPTAGGPYEQYFGPGTRLTVT.

As to this clone: Other nucleotide sequences from this sample produce the same CDR3. The genes are TRBV5-1 and TRBJ1-1; 7 positions match TRBD1. This CDR3 has 13 amino acids. The junction had 5 bases not matched to a gene; V was cut back by 4 bases and J by 5 bases. Germline CDR1 reads SGHRS; CDR2 reads YFSETQ. CDR3 sequence: CASSLDRVTEAFF. CDR3 DNA sequence: TGCGCCAGCAGCCTCGACAGGGTGACTGAAGCTTTCTTT.

The chain carries TRBV4-1 and TRBJ2-2; TRBD1 aligns across 9 bases. Germline values: CDR1 MGHRA, CDR2 YSYEKL. The V and J ends lost 5 bases and 7 bases, in that order; junction bases with no gene match: 8. The CDR3 totals 15 residues. CDR3 in amino acids: CASSDNRGPRGELFF. Here the CDR3 DNA reads TGCGCCAGCAGCGATAACAGGGGGCCTCGCGGGGAGCTGTTTTTT.

The V and J genes are TRBV28 and TRBJ1-3, with 10 positions matching TRBD1. The trim removed 6 bases at V and 7 bases at J, leaving 15 bases unmatched. The CDR3 covers 17 residues. The V gene's germline CDR1 is MDHEN and CDR2 SYDVKM. This CDR3 is CASRDRGRGARGNTIYF. The CDR3 region has the DNA TGTGCCAGCAGGGACAGGGGGAGAGGGGCGAGGGGGAACACCATATATTTT. The whole variable domain, remainder taken from reference TRBV28 and TRBJ1-3, is DVKVTQSSRYLVKRTGEKVFLECVQDMDHENMFWYRQDPGLGLRLIYFSYDVKMKEKGDIPEGYSVSREKKERFSLILESASTNQTSMYLCASRDRGRGARGNTIYFGEGSWLTVV.

This clone occurred once. The chain combines TRBV7-4 with TRBJ2-3; 11 positions agree with TRBD2. This CDR3 is built from 17 residues. Germline CDR1 SGHVT, CDR2 SQSDAQ. V was clipped by 6 bases and J by 4 bases; unmatched bases: 12. The CDR3 protein is CASSSQLAGGPSDTQYF. Here the CDR3 DNA reads TGTGCCAGCAGTTCTCAATTAGCGGGAGGGCCCTCAGATACGCAGTATTTT.

The chain carries TRBV9 and TRBJ2-1; 11 bases map to TRBD1. V lost 4 bases, J lost 5 bases, and 5 bases stayed unmatched. The CDR3 has 15 amino acids. Per germline, CDR1 SGDLS and CDR2 YYNGEE. The CDR3 loop is CASSFGTGGNNEQFF. The DNA for the CDR3 is TGTGCCAGCAGCTTTGGGACAGGGGGAAACAATGAGCAGTTCTTC.

The rearrangement uses TRBV7-3 and TRBJ1-1; a weak D match, TRBD1 (5 bases). Germline V lookup: CDR1 SGHTA, CDR2 FQGTGA. Deletions cut 5 bases from V and 1 base from J, with 8 bases between. The CDR3 sequence is 13 residues long. The CDR3 spells CASSGGGNTEAFF. The CDR3 DNA reads TGTGCCAGCAGCGGGGGGGGGAACACTGAAGCTTTCTTT.

In this sample, this clone turned up a few times. The chain carries TRBV6-6 and TRBJ2-7, with 9 bases fitting TRBD1. The CDR3 is made up of 15 amino acids. Looked up from germline, CDR1 is MNHNY and CDR2 is SVGAGI (reference sequence). The V gene end was trimmed by 8 bases and the J gene end by 0 bases; junction bases not matched to a gene: 8. CDR3 in amino acids: CASCHGTGSSYEQYF. For the CDR3, the DNA is TGTGCCAGCTGCCACGGGACAGGGAGCTCCTACGAGCAGTACTTC.

The genes are TRBV11-2 and TRBJ2-7; no clear D gene. Germline values: CDR1 SGHAT, CDR2 FQNNGV. Trimming removed 1 base at V and 3 bases at J, with 10 bases between. The CDR3 totals 14 residues. The CDR3 coding sequence is TGTGCCAGCAGCTTAGGATACAACGTCTACGAGCAGTACTTC. Protein: CASSLGYNVYEQYF.

The chain has TRBV19 and TRBJ1-4; no clear D. Germline CDR1 and CDR2: LNHDA and SQIVND (reference sequence). The V and J ends lost 8 bases and 4 bases respectively, with 20 bases between them. This CDR3 is built from 16 residues. In DNA form, the CDR3 reads TGTGCCAGTTCTCTTTCCCACAGCAATCGTAATGAAAAACTGTTTTTT. Protein sequence: CASSLSHSNRNEKLFF.

CDR3 sequence reads: CASSVRLAGGSPPYNEQFF. CDR3 coding DNA: TGTGCCAGCAGCGTACGCCTAGCGGGAGGTTCGCCCCCCTACAATGAGCAGTTCTTC. The chain carries TRBV9 and TRBJ2-1; the match to TRBD2 covers 11 bases. The germline gives CDR1 SGDLS, CDR2 YYNGEE. V trimming: 1 base; J trimming: 2 bases; junction bases outside the gene matches: 11. The CDR3 is 19 residues long.

The CDR3 reads CASSLGGGSNYNEQFF. CDR3 coding DNA: TGCGCCAGCAGCTTGGGTGGAGGATCTAACTACAATGAGCAGTTCTTC. This chain joins TRBV5-1 and TRBJ2-1; D perhaps matches TRBD2 (5 bases). From germline, CDR1 is SGHRS and CDR2 YFSETQ. Between the trimmed V and J ends, which lost 0 bases and 3 bases, there was a span of 13 bases. The CDR3 has 16 residues.